This T cell receptor beta chain was identified in a study of OX40 agonist ivuxolimab in advanced cancers. The study's findings and limits: Both blood CD4+ and CD8+ T cells showed clonal growth by week 6 at 0.1 to 3.0 mg/kg.

The V and J ends lost 5 bases and 2 bases respectively, with 12 bases between them. This CDR3 comprises 14 residues. From germline, CDR1 is SGHVS and CDR2 FQNEAQ. Profiled with immunoSEQ multiplex PCR; TCRdb holds only in-frame clones, not every one. The sample records 50,000 to 60,000 clones, under 85% being singletons. With respect to this clone: The antigen is unknown.

This sample comprised CD4+ or CD8+ T cells sorted from blood, obtained in a trial of the OX40 agonist ivuxolimab. The sequence was collected from an adult with an advanced solid tumor such as melanoma, head and neck, liver or kidney cancer. This chain joins TRBV7-8 and TRBJ1-2; possible D gene TRBD1, 5 bases. The DNA for the CDR3 is TGTGCCAGCAGCCACCGGGACTGGAACTATGGCTACACCTTC. This sequence encodes CASSHRDWNYGYTF.